This T cell receptor (beta chain) was retrieved from a study of blood T cell repertoires in COVID-19. The CDR3 covers 13 residues. Trimming removed 10 bases at V and 2 bases at J, with 13 bases between. The V gene's germline CDR1 is MNHEY and CDR2 SVGAGI. Produced via immunoSEQ multiplex PCR; TCRdb's table is partial and in-frame only. The table shows roughly 260,000 clones, with 88% occurring only once. The TCR originated in a woman in her 30s with COVID-19, enrolled during active disease. The chain combines TRBV6-5 with TRBJ2-3; D is perhaps TRBD2 (5 bases). Input material: peripheral blood. The DNA of the CDR3 is TGTGCCACCTCACTGACTAACACAGATACGCAGTATTTT. It translates to CATSLTNTDTQYF.